This record concerns one TCR beta chain sequence. Its antigen remains unidentified. The sample belongs to a study of cytomegalovirus exposure and HLA in healthy donors. PCR used 60 Vbeta primers and 13 Jbeta primers. Method: immunoSEQ multiplex PCR; TCRdb's copy keeps in-frame clones and lacks some. The sample lists about 170,000 clones, 77% seen once, with approximately 1.3% in the top ten. CDR3 length: 14 amino acids. Trimming cost V 3 bases and J 2 bases, with 11 bases left between them. Germline assignment: CDR1 SGHNT and CDR2 YENEEA. Broader study findings: Segments of the TCR beta V type were, in most cases, productive about 87% or about 30% of the time in an earlier analysis.

The sample consisted of PBMCs. This chain uses TRBV11-3 with TRBJ2-7, with TRBD1 as a possible D gene (5 bases). The sequence derives from a woman in her 30s in good health and CMV-seropositive. The CDR3 DNA reads as TGTGCCAGCAGCTTTAGGCAGGGAACCTACGAGCAGTACTTC. It yields the protein CASSFRQGTYEQYF. The full variable domain, rest sourced from reference TRBV11-3 and TRBJ2-7, is EAGVVQSPRYKIIEKKQPVAFWCNPISGHNTLYWYLQNLGQGPELLIRYENEEAVDDSQLPKDRFSAERLKGVDSTLKIQPAELGDSAVYLCASSFRQGTYEQYFGPGTRLTVT.